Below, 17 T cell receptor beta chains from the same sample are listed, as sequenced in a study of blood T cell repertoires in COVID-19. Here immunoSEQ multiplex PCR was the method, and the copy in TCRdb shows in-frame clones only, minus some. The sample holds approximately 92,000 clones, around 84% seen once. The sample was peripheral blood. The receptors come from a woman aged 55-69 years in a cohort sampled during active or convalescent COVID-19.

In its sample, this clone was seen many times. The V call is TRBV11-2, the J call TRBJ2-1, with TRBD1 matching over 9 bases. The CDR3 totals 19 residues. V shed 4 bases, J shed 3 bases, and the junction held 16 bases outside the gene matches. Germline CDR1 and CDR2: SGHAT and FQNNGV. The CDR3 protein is CASSSYRGRRAGNYNEQFF. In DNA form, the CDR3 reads TGTGCCAGCAGCTCTTACAGGGGGCGGCGAGCGGGAAACTACAATGAGCAGTTCTTC. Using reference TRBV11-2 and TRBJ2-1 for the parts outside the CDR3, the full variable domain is EAGVAQSPRYKIIEKRQSVAFWCNPISGHATLYWYQQILGQGPKLLIQFQNNGVVDDSQLPKDRFSAERLKGVDSTLKIQPAKLEDSAVYLCASSSYRGRRAGNYNEQFFGPGTRLTVL.

The CDR3 loop is CASSYGRGYGYTF. CDR3 DNA: TGTGCCAGCAGTTACGGCAGGGGCTATGGCTACACCTTC. The genes are TRBV6-5 and TRBJ1-2; tentative D call: TRBD1 (6 bases). The CDR3 spans 13 residues. Trimming took off 2 bases at V and 4 bases at J, with 8 bases between the two ends. Germline assignment: CDR1 MNHEY and CDR2 SVGAGI.

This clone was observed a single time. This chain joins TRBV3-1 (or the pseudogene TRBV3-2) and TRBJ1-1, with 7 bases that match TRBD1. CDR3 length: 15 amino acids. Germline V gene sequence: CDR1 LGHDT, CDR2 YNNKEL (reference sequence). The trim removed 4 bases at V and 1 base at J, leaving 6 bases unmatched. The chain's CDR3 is CASSLTQGENTEAFF. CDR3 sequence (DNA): TGTGCCAGCAGCCTGACCCAGGGGGAGAACACTGAAGCTTTCTTT.

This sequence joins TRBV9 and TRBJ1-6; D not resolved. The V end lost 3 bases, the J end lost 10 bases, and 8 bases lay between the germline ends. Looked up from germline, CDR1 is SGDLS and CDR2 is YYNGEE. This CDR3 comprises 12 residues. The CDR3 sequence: CASSALESPLHF. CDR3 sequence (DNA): TGTGCCAGCAGCGCGTTGGAGTCACCCCTCCACTTT.

The DNA of the CDR3 is TGTGCCAGTAGGAGAGGGACTGAAGCTTTCTTT. Residues: CASRRGTEAFF. The rearrangement links TRBV19 to TRBJ1-1, with no clear D. V was trimmed by 6 bases and J by 5 bases, leaving 7 bases between them. CDR3 length equals 11 residues. CDR1 and CDR2 from the germline V gene are LNHDA and SQIVND (reference sequence).

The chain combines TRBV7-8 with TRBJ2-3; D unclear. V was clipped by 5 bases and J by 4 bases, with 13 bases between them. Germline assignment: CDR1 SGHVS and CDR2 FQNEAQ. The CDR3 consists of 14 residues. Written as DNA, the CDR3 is TGTGCCAGCAGCCCCACCCTAGTCCCAGATACGCAGTATTTT. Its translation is CASSPTLVPDTQYF.

The CDR3 DNA follows: TGTGCCAGCAGTGATAGACAGGGGGCTTGGGGCAATCAGCCCCAGCATTTT. This gives the protein CASSDRQGAWGNQPQHF. The gene calls are TRBV6-1 and TRBJ1-5; 10 bases fit TRBD1. The CDR3 loop spans 17 amino acids. The germline gives CDR1 MNHNS, CDR2 SASEGT. V gave up 3 bases and J gave up 2 bases; unmatched junction bases: 7.

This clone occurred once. The CDR3: CASSLGGAEAFF. The CDR3 DNA reads as TGTGCCAGCAGTCTAGGGGGAGCTGAAGCTTTCTTT. The gene calls are TRBV12-3 or TRBV12-4 and TRBJ1-1; D may be TRBD1 (6 bases). This CDR3 region has 12 residues. Trimming removed 5 bases at V and 6 bases at J, with 10 bases between.

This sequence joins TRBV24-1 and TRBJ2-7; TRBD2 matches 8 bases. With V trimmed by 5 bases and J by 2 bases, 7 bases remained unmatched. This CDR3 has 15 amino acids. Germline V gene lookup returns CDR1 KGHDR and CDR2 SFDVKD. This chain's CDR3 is CATSGAGTSPYEQYF. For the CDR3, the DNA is TGTGCCACCAGTGGGGCCGGGACTAGTCCCTACGAGCAGTACTTC.

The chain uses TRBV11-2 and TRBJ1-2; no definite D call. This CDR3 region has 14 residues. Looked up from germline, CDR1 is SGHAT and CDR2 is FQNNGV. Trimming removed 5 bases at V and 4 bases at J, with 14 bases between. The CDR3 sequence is CASSPQASSYGYTF. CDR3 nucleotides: TGTGCCAGCAGCCCCCAGGCCTCAAGCTATGGCTACACCTTC.

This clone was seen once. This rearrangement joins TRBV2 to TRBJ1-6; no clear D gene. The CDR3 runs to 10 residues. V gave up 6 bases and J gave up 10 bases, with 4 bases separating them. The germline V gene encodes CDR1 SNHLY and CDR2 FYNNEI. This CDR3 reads CASRGSPLHF. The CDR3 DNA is TGTGCCAGCAGGGGCTCACCCCTCCACTTT.

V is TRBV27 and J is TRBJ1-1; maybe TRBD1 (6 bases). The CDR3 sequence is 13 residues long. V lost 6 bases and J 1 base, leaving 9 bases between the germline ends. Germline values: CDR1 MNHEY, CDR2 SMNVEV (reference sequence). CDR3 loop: CASRDSGNTEAFF. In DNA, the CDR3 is TGTGCCAGCAGGGACAGTGGGAACACTGAAGCTTTCTTT.

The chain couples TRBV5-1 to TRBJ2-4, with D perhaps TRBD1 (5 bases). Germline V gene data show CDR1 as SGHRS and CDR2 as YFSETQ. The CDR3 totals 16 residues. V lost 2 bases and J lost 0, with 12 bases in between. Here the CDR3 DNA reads TGCGCCAGCAGCTTTCAGGGCCCTCTAGCCAAAAACATTCAGTACTTC. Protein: CASSFQGPLAKNIQYF.

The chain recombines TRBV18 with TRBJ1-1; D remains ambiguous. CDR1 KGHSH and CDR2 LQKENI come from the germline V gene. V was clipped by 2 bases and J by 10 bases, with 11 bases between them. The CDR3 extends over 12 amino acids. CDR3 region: CASSPTEVGAFF. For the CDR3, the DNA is TGTGCCAGCTCACCAACGGAGGTGGGAGCTTTCTTT. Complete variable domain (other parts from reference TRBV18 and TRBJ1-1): NAGVMQNPRHLVRRRGQEARLRCSPMKGHSHVYWYRQLPEEGLKFMVYLQKENIIDESGMPKERFSAEFPKEGPSILRIQQVVRGDSAAYFCASSPTEVGAFFGQGTRLTVV.

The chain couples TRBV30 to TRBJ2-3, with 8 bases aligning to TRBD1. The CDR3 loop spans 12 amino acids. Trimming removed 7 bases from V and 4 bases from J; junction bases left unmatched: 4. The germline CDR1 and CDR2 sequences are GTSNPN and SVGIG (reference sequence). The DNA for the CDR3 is TGTGCCTTGGACAGGGTGGCAGATACGCAGTATTTT. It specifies CALDRVADTQYF.

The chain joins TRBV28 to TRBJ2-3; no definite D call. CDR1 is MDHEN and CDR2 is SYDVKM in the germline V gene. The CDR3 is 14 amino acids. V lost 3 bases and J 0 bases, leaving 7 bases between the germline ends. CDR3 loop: CASSFPLSTDTQYF. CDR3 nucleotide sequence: TGTGCCAGCAGTTTCCCTCTCAGCACAGATACGCAGTATTTT.

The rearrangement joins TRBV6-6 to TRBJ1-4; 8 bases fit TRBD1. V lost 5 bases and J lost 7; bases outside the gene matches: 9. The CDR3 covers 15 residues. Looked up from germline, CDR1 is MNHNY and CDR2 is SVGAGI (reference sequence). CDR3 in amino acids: CASSPSGTGLEKLFF. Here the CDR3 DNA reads TGTGCCAGCAGTCCCAGTGGGACAGGCCTTGAAAAACTGTTTTTT.